This T cell receptor beta chain was captured by sequencing in a study of cytomegalovirus exposure and HLA in healthy donors. Amplification used 60 Vbeta primers and 13 Jbeta primers. Libraries were prepared by immunoSEQ multiplex PCR; TCRdb keeps only in-frame clonotypes and omits some of them. This sample carries 250,000 to 350,000 clones, about 90% of them seen once, and the ten largest clones take approximately 2%. In regard to this clone: One end of the junction varies from germline; a read error may be responsible. The sample holds other DNA sequences that translate to the same CDR3.

CDR3 size: 17 residues. The germline V gene encodes CDR1 MRHNA and CDR2 SNTAGT. The chain is built from TRBV6-4 and TRBJ1-6, with D possibly being TRBD1 (5 bases). The sample was PBMCs. The TCR sequence derives from a woman under 30 in good health and CMV-seronegative. The CDR3 here is CASSAPVQASYNSPLHF. The CDR3, as DNA: TGTGCCAGCAGTGCCCCGGTACAGGCGTCCTATAATTCCCCCCTCCACTTT.